Presented here are 8 T cell receptor beta chains from one specimen sequenced in a study of OX40 agonist ivuxolimab in advanced cancers. TCRdb keeps only in-frame clones here, not all; method: immunoSEQ multiplex PCR. This sample yields around 61,000 clones, of which 82% are seen a single time; under 0.65% belongs to the top ten. The material was CD4+ or CD8+ T cells sorted from blood, obtained in a trial of the OX40 agonist ivuxolimab. Receptors originate from an adult with an advanced solid tumor such as melanoma, head and neck, liver or kidney cancer.

The chain couples TRBV7-9 to TRBJ1-1; 8 nucleotides match TRBD1. Trimming removed 1 base from V and 6 bases from J; junction bases left unmatched: 7. CDR3 size: 15 residues. Per the germline V gene, CDR1 is SEHNR and CDR2 is FQNEAQ (reference sequence). The DNA of the CDR3 is TGTGCCAGCAGCTTAGTAGTACAGGGGGGTGCTGAAGCTTTCTTT. It codes for CASSLVVQGGAEAFF. The full variable domain, rest sourced from reference TRBV7-9 and TRBJ1-1, is DTGVSQNPRHKITKRGQNVTFRCDPISEHNRLYWYRQTLGQGPEFLTYFQNEAQLEKSRLLSDRFSAERPKGSFSTLEIQRTEQGDSAMYLCASSLVVQGGAEAFFGQGTRLTVV.

This clone was found a few times. The chain couples TRBV6-1 to TRBJ2-1, with TRBD1 matching over 8 bases. The J segment lost 8 bases and the V segment lost 11 bases, leaving 5 bases of the junction unmatched. CDR1 is MNHNS and CDR2 is SASEGT in the germline V gene. The CDR3 contains 11 residues. Here the CDR3 reads CAADRVYEQFF. CDR3 in DNA: TGTGCCGCGGACAGGGTCTATGAGCAGTTCTTC.

V is TRBV6-1 and J is TRBJ2-3; D unclear. This CDR3 region has 14 residues. The germline V gene encodes CDR1 MNHNS and CDR2 SASEGT. Deletions cut 3 bases from V and 5 bases from J, with 12 bases between. The CDR3 here is CASSDGSAVDTQYF. Written as DNA, the CDR3 is TGTGCCAGCAGTGATGGGTCGGCCGTAGATACGCAGTATTTT.

The chain combines TRBV11-2 with TRBJ2-5; the D gene is possibly TRBD2 (5 bases). Per germline, CDR1 SGHAT and CDR2 FQNNGV. Deletions cut 3 bases from V and 9 bases from J, with 8 bases between. CDR3 length: 11 amino acids. CDR3 in DNA: TGTGCCAGCAGCTTGGTGGAGGCCCAGTACTTC. It yields the protein CASSLVEAQYF.

This rearrangement joins TRBV6-6 to TRBJ2-2; D is unclear. The length of the CDR3 is 14 residues. Germline assignment: CDR1 MNHNY and CDR2 SVGAGI (reference sequence). V lost 4 bases, J lost 8 bases, and 14 bases lay in between. The CDR3 is CASSSRPGEGELFF. In nucleotides, the CDR3 is TGTGCCAGCAGTTCAAGACCGGGCGAGGGGGAGCTGTTTTTT.

The chain links TRBV28 to TRBJ2-2; D is perhaps TRBD1 (7 bases). The CDR3 loop spans 14 amino acids. V lost 8 bases and J lost 3, with 13 bases in between. Germline V gene lookup returns CDR1 MDHEN and CDR2 SYDVKM. DNA of the CDR3: TGTGCCAGCCGACAGGGAGGAGACACCGGGGAGCTGTTTTTT. This codes for CASRQGGDTGELFF. The variable domain in full, completed from reference TRBV28 and TRBJ2-2, reads DVKVTQSSRYLVKRTGEKVFLECVQDMDHENMFWYRQDPGLGLRLIYFSYDVKMKEKGDIPEGYSVSREKKERFSLILESASTNQTSMYLCASRQGGDTGELFFGEGSRLTVL.

V and J are TRBV30 and TRBJ1-5; 7 bases are a match to TRBD1. Per germline, CDR1 GTSNPN and CDR2 SVGIG (reference sequence). CDR3 length equals 14 residues. J gave up 1 base and V 2 bases, and 2 bases lay outside the gene matches. The CDR3 DNA reads as TGTGCCTGGAGTACAGGGGTAAGCAATCAGCCCCAGCATTTT. Translation: CAWSTGVSNQPQHF. The complete variable domain, with remaining parts taken from reference TRBV30 and TRBJ1-5, reads SQTIHQWPATLVQPVGSPLSLECTVEGTSNPNLYWYRQAAGRGLQLLFYSVGIGQISSEVPQNLSASRPQDRQFILSSKKLLLSDSGFYLCAWSTGVSNQPQHFGDGTRLSIL.

The chain is built from TRBV10-3 and TRBJ2-5, with D unclear. V lost 0 bases, J lost 2 bases, and 7 bases lay in between. CDR3 length equals 14 residues. Germline values: CDR1 ENHRY, CDR2 SYGVKD. This CDR3 is CAISESGRQETQYF. The CDR3 coding sequence is TGTGCCATCAGTGAGTCGGGCAGACAAGAGACCCAGTACTTC.